The rows below give T cell receptor beta chains drawn from one sample of a study of T cell clusters in autoimmune cytopenias. Reprocessing the multiplex PCR reads, TCRdb reports a single entry for every CDR3 protein and omits DNA. Found here are roughly 2,600 distinct CDR3 sequences; the top ten clones hold approximately 52%. Specimen: peripheral blood. Receptors were obtained from a human donor with an autoimmune cytopenia or autoimmune hepatitis (not recorded which). Each CDR3 is given with its conserved first and last residue. The order of the fields is V gene, J gene, clone size, CDR3 protein. Not every row has a clone size; where given, it reads once, few, many or a size class.

>TRBV6-5|TRBJ2-1|.
CASRLAGSSYNEQFF
>TRBV6-6|TRBJ2-5|.
CASTSTKSGGRETQYF
>TRBV19|TRBJ2-7|.
CASKSGSQQYF
>TRBV19|TRBJ2-7|.
CASSIVIGSEQYF
>TRBV27|TRBJ2-7|.
CATRDSHEQYF
>TRBV30|TRBJ2-6|.
CAGRFGTGANVLTF
>TRBV18|TRBJ1-1|.
CVSSPPETSHNTEAFF
>TRBV5-1|TRBJ1-2|.
CASRSTGQNYGYTF
>TRBV6-5|TRBJ1-2|.
CASSYSGGAKGYGYTF
>TRBV6-5|TRBJ2-1|medium-sized
CASTIKPLSSGSYNEQFF
>TRBV11-1|TRBJ2-3|medium-sized
CASSLTSGSPDTQYF
>TRBV19|TRBJ1-1|.
CASSRLRTGEGEAFF
>TRBV6-2/TRBV6-3|TRBJ2-5|.
CASSYQQTVAETQYF
>TRBV6-6|TRBJ2-7|medium-sized
CASSYSTGGRQYF
>TRBV6-5|TRBJ2-2|.
CASRPGGRYTGELFF
>TRBV11-2|TRBJ2-3|.
CASGLGGGSTDTQYF
>TRBV18|TRBJ2-2|.
CASSASAGAGELFF
>TRBV10-2|TRBJ1-2|medium-sized
CASSPGETGGYTF
>TRBV18|TRBJ1-1|.
CASSQGPGTEAFF
>TRBV15|TRBJ2-7|medium-sized
CATSRDSVIYEQYF
>TRBV10-3|TRBJ2-5|.
CAIADTGMETQYF
>TRBV30|TRBJ2-2|.
CAWTDGRDTGELFF
>TRBV6-5|TRBJ2-7|.
CASSYRRGQGAASVGYEQYF
>TRBV5-4|TRBJ1-2|.
CASSELNGPYNYGYTF
>TRBV5-6|TRBJ1-2|.
CASSPTGYDYGYTF
>TRBV6-1|TRBJ1-2|.
CASSEWQNYGYTF
>TRBV29-1|TRBJ2-5|large
CSVGQNQETQYF
>TRBV5-5|TRBJ2-5|medium-sized
CASSSNRLETQYF
>TRBV30|TRBJ1-4|.
CAWSAGGKVEKLFF
>TRBV29-1|TRBJ2-6|hyperexpanded
CSVSSGANVLTF
>TRBV4-3|TRBJ2-5|.
CASSQTSNVAGARETQYF
>TRBV30|TRBJ2-5|.
CAWSVPGQRGGRETQYF
>TRBV27|TRBJ1-5|.
CANSPRTGSQPQHF
>TRBV29-1|TRBJ2-1|.
CSVEDQMRGNEQFF
>TRBV5-6|TRBJ1-4|.
CASSPNRALNEKLFF
>TRBV6-5|TRBJ2-2|medium-sized
CASSYSWNTGELFF
>TRBV10-3|TRBJ2-1|.
CAISPGDSSYNEQFF
>TRBV18|TRBJ2-7|.
CASSPNSYEQYF
>TRBV6-5|TRBJ2-7|.
CASSSFGEQYF
>TRBV6-1|TRBJ2-6|.
CASSEWETRGANVLTF
>TRBV27|TRBJ1-5|.
CASSDFGGSNQPQHF
>TRBV19|TRBJ1-3|medium-sized
CASSGSTGQSSGNTIYF
>TRBV30|TRBJ2-2|medium-sized
CAWKASDRDTGELFF
>TRBV6-2/TRBV6-3|TRBJ2-1|.
CASSRSGRNEQFF
>TRBV12-3/TRBV12-4|TRBJ2-5|.
CASSPGGAGETQYF
>TRBV6-2/TRBV6-3|TRBJ2-1|.
CASSYSNSVNNEQFF
>TRBV30|TRBJ2-7|.
CAWDRGYEQYF
>TRBV5-6|TRBJ2-5|medium-sized
CASSLGLDYGETQYF
>TRBV5-4|TRBJ2-1|.
CASSFRGRSYNEQFF
>TRBV12-3/TRBV12-4|TRBJ2-3|.
CASMDRTRTDTQYF
>TRBV29-1|TRBJ2-4|.
CSVVTSGGLSSYNEQYF
>TRBV12-3/TRBV12-4|TRBJ2-5|.
CASSLSGGETQYF
>TRBV19|TRBJ2-3|medium-sized
CASSSLGEGLAADTQYF
>TRBV5-6|TRBJ1-4|.
CASSRNTGGEKLFF
>TRBV5-4|TRBJ1-3|.
CASSLQGDTIYF
>TRBV30|TRBJ2-1|medium-sized
CAWSVGGGAGAHNEQFF
>TRBV6-1|TRBJ2-6|.
CASSEGPGANVLTF
>TRBV7-6|TRBJ2-2|medium-sized
CASSSDVGLFF
>TRBV5-6|TRBJ2-1|medium-sized
CASSLGTSGYNEQFF